This T cell receptor (beta chain) was sequenced in a study of blood T cell repertoires in COVID-19. The CDR3 extends over 15 amino acids. The germline gives CDR1 LGHNT, CDR2 FRNRAP. The V segment lost 2 bases and the J segment 4 bases; nucleotides outside the gene matches: 5. The protocol was immunoSEQ multiplex PCR, while the TCRdb copy is restricted to in-frame clones and leaves out a portion. The sample includes 70,000 to 90,000 clones, 65% to 90% of them seen just once. This clone was picked up a small number of times. The J gene is TRBJ1-1, the V gene TRBV12-5; 9 bases agree with TRBD1. The specimen was peripheral blood. This TCR was sampled from an elderly man with COVID-19, enrolled during active disease. DNA for the CDR3: TGTGCTAGTGGTTTGCCAGGGACAGGGCCCACTGAAGCTTTCTTT. This gives the protein CASGLPGTGPTEAFF.